This entry features one T cell receptor (beta chain) sequence. Sequenced by immunoSEQ multiplex PCR; TCRdb stores in-frame clones only, minus some. The table lists about 260,000 clones, approximately 86% of them singletons, with roughly 9.8% in the top ten. The sample belongs to a study of blood T cell repertoires in COVID-19. Study summary: There were acute and convalescent COVID-19 samples, and they came from the United States, Italy and Spain.

The V gene lost 5 bases and the J gene lost 3 bases, with 5 bases spanning the gap. Germline V gene lookup returns CDR1 SGHVS and CDR2 FQNEAQ. This CDR3 is built from 12 residues. This sequence was found in a man in his forties who had recovered from COVID-19. The specimen sequenced was peripheral blood. This chain uses TRBV7-8 with TRBJ1-5; D uncertain. The CDR3, as DNA: TGTGCCAGCAGCACATCCAATCAGCCCCAGCATTTT. The encoded protein is CASSTSNQPQHF.